These 31 T cell receptor beta chains were all obtained from the same sample, sequenced in a study of T cell responses to AZD1222 COVID-19 vaccine. Using immunoSEQ multiplex PCR, the repertoire was profiled, and TCRdb retains in-frame clones only, with some absent. The sample consists of over 110,000 clones, approximately 92% of them appearing once. The specimen comprised peripheral blood, sampled on day 0 of AZD1222 vaccination. These receptors originate from an adult in good health.

V is TRBV27 and J is TRBJ2-6; no firm D call. Germline CDR1 reads MNHEY; CDR2 reads SMNVEV (reference sequence). The CDR3 totals 21 residues. Trimming left V 3 bases short and J 1 base short, with 25 bases between. CDR3 in amino acids: CASSFTRPVRVHHSGANVLTF. The CDR3 nucleotides are TGTGCCAGCAGTTTCACCCGACCCGTACGGGTTCACCATTCTGGGGCCAACGTCCTGACTTTC.

This clone appeared a single time. The chain couples TRBV7-2 to TRBJ1-4; TRBD1 matches at 8 bases. The germline CDR1 and CDR2 sequences are SGHTA and FQGNSA. V was clipped by 8 bases and J by 7 bases; unmatched bases: 9. There are 14 residues in the CDR3. The CDR3 nucleotides read TGTGCCAGCGGCGTCGGACAGGGCGGTGAAAAACTGTTTTTT. Translating it yields CASGVGQGGEKLFF.

The chain links TRBV6-5 to TRBJ1-2, with D possibly TRBD1 on 5 matching bases. Germline V gene lookup returns CDR1 MNHEY and CDR2 SVGAGI. This CDR3 spans 15 amino acids. Trimming took 8 bases from V and 6 from J, leaving 22 bases between them. CDR3 sequence reads: CASERGPGRKNGYTF. CDR3 nucleotides: TGTGCCAGCGAGAGAGGGCCAGGGCGAAAGAATGGCTACACCTTC.

The rearrangement links TRBV27 to TRBJ2-5; no clear D gene. CDR1 is MNHEY and CDR2 is SMNVEV in the germline V gene (reference sequence). Trimming removed 5 bases at V and 5 bases at J, with 9 bases between. The CDR3 runs to 12 residues. The CDR3 DNA reads TGTGCCAGCAGTCCAACTGGGGAGACCCAGTACTTC. Protein product: CASSPTGETQYF.

This clone occurred once. Here the CDR3 reads CASSEYRQGAGELFF. The CDR3 DNA follows: TGTGCCAGCAGTGAATATAGGCAGGGAGCGGGGGAGCTGTTTTTT. The chain links TRBV25-1 to TRBJ2-2; either TRBD1 or TRBD2 may supply D (5 bases each). V was clipped by 0 bases and J by 8 bases, with 13 bases between them. This CDR3 is 15 amino acids long. CDR1 and CDR2 from the germline V gene are MGHDK and SYGVNS.

The chain employs TRBV7-2 and TRBJ2-7; D possibly corresponds to TRBD1 (6 bases). The germline CDR1 and CDR2 sequences are SGHTA and FQGNSA. This CDR3 contains 15 residues. V lost 1 base, J lost 4 bases, and 14 bases lay in between. The chain's CDR3 is CASSLDGGRGYEQYF. The DNA of the CDR3 is TGTGCCAGCAGCTTAGATGGGGGCAGGGGATACGAGCAGTACTTC.

This chain connects TRBV27 to TRBJ2-1; 9 nucleotides line up with TRBD2. The CDR3 has 13 amino acids. Germline CDR1 is MNHEY and CDR2 is SMNVEV (reference sequence). J was trimmed by 7 bases and V by 8 bases; bases with no gene match: 6. The CDR3, as DNA: TGTGCCAGCTCGGGACTAGCTGGGAATGAGCAGTTCTTC. It yields the protein CASSGLAGNEQFF.

V gene TRBV10-2 combines with J gene TRBJ1-5; no definite D call. V was clipped by 0 bases and J by 3 bases, with 6 bases between them. Germline CDR1 WSHSY, CDR2 SAAADI. The CDR3 totals 14 residues. The CDR3 DNA is TGCGCCAGCAGTGAGTCTGGGCCCAATCAGCCCCAGCATTTT. Translating it yields CASSESGPNQPQHF.

The V and J genes are TRBV14 and TRBJ1-2, with TRBD1 matching 7 bases. CDR1 and CDR2 (germline): SGHDN, FVKESK. This CDR3 spans 13 amino acids. The V gene end was trimmed by 4 bases and the J gene end by 4 bases; junction bases not matched to a gene: 3. CDR3: CASSPGGLYGYTF. The CDR3 nucleotides are TGTGCCAGCAGCCCAGGGGGGCTCTATGGCTACACCTTC.

V and J are TRBV4-2 and TRBJ1-3; the D gene is possibly TRBD1 (6 bases). The germline V gene encodes CDR1 LGHNA and CDR2 YNFKEQ. The CDR3 loop spans 15 amino acids. V was shortened by 3 bases and J by 3 bases, with 12 bases between the two germline ends. CDR3 protein: CASSQEDSYGNTIYF. The CDR3 nucleotides are TGTGCCAGCAGCCAGGAGGACAGCTATGGAAACACCATATATTTT.

The sample holds one count of this clone. The chain uses TRBV19 and TRBJ1-2; the D is unclear. Trimming left V 7 bases short and J 2 bases short, with 11 bases between. The CDR3 is 13 residues long. The germline CDR1 and CDR2 sequences are LNHDA and SQIVND (reference sequence). The CDR3 is CASTGTTNYGYTF. DNA for the CDR3: TGTGCCAGTACTGGCACCACCAACTATGGCTACACCTTC.

This chain connects TRBV3-1 (or the pseudogene TRBV3-2) to TRBJ2-2, with a tentative D call TRBD2 (6 bases). Trimming cost V 3 bases and J 4 bases, with 15 bases left between them. Per the germline V gene, CDR1 is LGHDT and CDR2 is YNNKEL (reference sequence). The CDR3 length is 16 residues. CDR3 sequence: CASSQGSGSVTGELFF. CDR3 nucleotide sequence: TGTGCCAGCAGCCAGGGTAGCGGTTCGGTCACCGGGGAGCTGTTTTTT.

The genes are TRBV2 and TRBJ2-2, with a weak D call TRBD1 (6 bases). Germline V gene data show CDR1 as SNHLY and CDR2 as FYNNEI. V gave up 11 bases and J gave up 0 bases, with 13 bases separating them. The CDR3 contains 14 residues. CDR3 nucleotide sequence: TGTGCCGACAAGGGGGACGCGAACACCGGGGAGCTGTTTTTT. This sequence encodes CADKGDANTGELFF.

This chain uses TRBV11-2 with TRBJ2-6, with 10 bases fitting TRBD1. The V segment lost 5 bases and the J segment 4 bases; nucleotides outside the gene matches: 11. CDR1 is SGHAT and CDR2 is FQNNGV in the germline V gene. This CDR3 has 18 residues. The CDR3 bases are TGTGCCAGCAGCGACCGGGACAGGGGCTTGGCGGGGGCCAACGTCCTGACTTTC. This sequence encodes CASSDRDRGLAGANVLTF.

The rearrangement uses TRBV3-1 (or the pseudogene TRBV3-2) and TRBJ1-1; D is unresolved. The CDR3 is 19 residues long. CDR1 is LGHDT and CDR2 is YNNKEL in the germline V gene (reference sequence). V dropped 2 bases and J dropped 0 bases, with 22 bases sitting between them. CDR3 sequence reads: CASSQSLRHSSNMNTEAFF. The CDR3 nucleotides are TGTGCCAGCAGCCAATCCCTCAGACACTCAAGCAACATGAACACTGAAGCTTTCTTT.

This chain connects TRBV9 to TRBJ1-1, with D tentatively TRBD1 (6 bases). The germline V and J ends were trimmed by 4 bases and 5 bases, with 18 bases remaining between them. Per the germline V gene, CDR1 is SGDLS and CDR2 is YYNGEE. The CDR3 is 15 amino acids. CDR3 nucleotides: TGTGCCAGCAGCCCCCGACACAGGGAGAGTACTGAAGCTTTCTTT. Its protein is CASSPRHRESTEAFF.

This clone was seen only once. V usage is TRBV6-5 and J usage is TRBJ1-5; D is unclear. V dropped 7 bases and J dropped 7 bases, with 14 bases sitting between them. Germline-derived CDR1 and CDR2 are MNHEY and SVGAGI. This CDR3 has 13 residues. The CDR3 DNA reads as TGTGCCAGCATGGAGGGTCCGAGACAGCCCCAGCATTTT. Amino acid sequence: CASMEGPRQPQHF.

The chain combines TRBV4-3 with TRBJ2-1; either TRBD1 or TRBD2 may fit D (7 bases each). Germline V lookup: CDR1 LGHNA, CDR2 YSLEER. The CDR3 runs to 16 residues. V lost 1 base, J lost 6 bases, and 16 bases lay in between. The DNA for the CDR3 is TGCGCCAGCAGCCAAGCGTACAGGGGAGGGGTCAATGAGCAGTTCTTC. It codes for CASSQAYRGGVNEQFF.

The V and J genes are TRBV5-1 and TRBJ2-1; TRBD2 matches at 15 bases. The CDR3 covers 19 residues. V shed 0 bases and J 2 bases; nucleotides not matched to a gene: 6. Germline loops: CDR1 SGHRS, CDR2 YFSETQ. Written as DNA, the CDR3 is TGCGCCAGCAGCTTGGTAGGACTAGCGGGAGGGGTCCCCTACAATGAGCAGTTCTTC. Protein sequence: CASSLVGLAGGVPYNEQFF.

J is TRBJ2-7 and V is TRBV3-1 (or the pseudogene TRBV3-2); a weak D match, TRBD1 (5 bases). The CDR3 loop spans 12 amino acids. CDR1 and CDR2 from the germline V gene are LGHDT and YNNKEL (reference sequence). Trimming cost V 3 bases and J 6 bases, with 9 bases left between them. In nucleotides, the CDR3 is TGTGCCAGCAGCCAGACCCAGGGCGAGCAGTACTTC. It codes for CASSQTQGEQYF.

The chain recombines TRBV19 with TRBJ2-2; possible D gene TRBD1, 7 bases. The CDR3 is made up of 16 amino acids. V dropped 3 bases and J dropped 7 bases, with 18 bases sitting between them. Per the germline V gene, CDR1 is LNHDA and CDR2 is SQIVND (reference sequence). The CDR3 here is CASSILEVRGVGELFF. The CDR3, as DNA: TGTGCCAGTAGTATTCTTGAAGTCAGGGGGGTCGGGGAGCTGTTTTTT.

The chain employs TRBV24-1 and TRBJ2-2, with D possibly being TRBD1 (6 bases). The CDR3 runs 13 residues. Per the germline V gene, CDR1 is KGHDR and CDR2 is SFDVKD. The CDR3 coding sequence is TGTGGGGTAGCAGGGGCGAACACCGGGGAGCTGTTTTTT. Residues: CGVAGANTGELFF.

This clone appeared once. This chain links TRBV16 with TRBJ1-1; 11 nucleotides agree with TRBD1. V shed 4 bases and J 6 bases; nucleotides not matched to a gene: 7. The CDR3 is made up of 15 amino acids. The germline V gene has CDR1 KGHSY and CDR2 FQNENV. The CDR3 here is CASSLEGQGVSEAFF. CDR3 bases: TGTGCCAGCAGCCTAGAGGGACAGGGGGTTTCTGAAGCTTTCTTT.

About this clone itself: A junction boundary mismatches the germline segment, possibly from a read error. This rearrangement joins TRBV30 to TRBJ1-6; TRBD1 might be the D (5 bases). The germline V gene has CDR1 GTSNPN and CDR2 SVGIG (reference sequence). The CDR3 runs to 19 residues. CDR3 in DNA: TGTGCCTGGGGTTACCCCAACCCGGGGGTAGGGTACCGAAATTTACCCCTCCACTTT. Residues: CAWGYPNPGVGYRNLPLHF.

The V call is TRBV6-4, the J call TRBJ2-1, with D maybe TRBD1 (6 bases). Germline V gene sequence: CDR1 MRHNA, CDR2 SNTAGT. This CDR3 comprises 16 residues. V gave up 2 bases and J gave up 0 bases, with 11 bases separating them. CDR3 sequence reads: CASSDTLDSSYNEQFF. CDR3 coding DNA: TGTGCCAGCAGTGACACGTTGGACAGCTCCTACAATGAGCAGTTCTTC.

The rearrangement joins TRBV3-1 (or the pseudogene TRBV3-2) to TRBJ1-2; D is unresolved. This CDR3 has 10 residues. CDR1 and CDR2 from the germline V gene are LGHDT and YNNKEL (reference sequence). Trimming took 7 bases from V and 7 from J, leaving 7 bases between them. This chain's CDR3 is CASTPSGYTF. The CDR3 bases are TGTGCCAGCACCCCATCTGGCTACACCTTC.

The V and J genes are TRBV4-2 and TRBJ2-3, with a possible D match to TRBD2 (5 bases). Trimming pared 0 bases from V and 2 bases from J, leaving 9 bases between. CDR1 is LGHNA, CDR2 YNFKEQ, per germline. The CDR3 runs 15 residues. Written as DNA, the CDR3 is TGTGCCAGCAGCCAAGATGAGCGGCTCACAGATACGCAGTATTTT. The encoded protein is CASSQDERLTDTQYF.

V and J are TRBV15 and TRBJ2-2; tentatively, D is TRBD1 (6 bases). V lost 0 bases and J 2 bases, leaving 10 bases between the germline ends. The CDR3 has 16 amino acids. CDR1 is LNHNV, CDR2 YYDKDF, per germline (reference sequence). CDR3 in amino acids: CATSREGGYNTGELFF. The CDR3 DNA is TGTGCCACCAGCAGAGAAGGGGGATATAACACCGGGGAGCTGTTTTTT.

This chain uses TRBV5-1 with TRBJ2-1, with D possibly being TRBD2 (5 bases). Trimming took 0 bases from V and 4 from J, leaving 14 bases between them. Germline lookup yields CDR1 SGHRS and CDR2 YFSETQ. The CDR3 covers 16 residues. CDR3 loop: CASSLVARGGYNEQFF. CDR3 nucleotides: TGCGCCAGCAGCTTGGTGGCCCGGGGTGGATACAATGAGCAGTTCTTC.

J is TRBJ2-1 and V is TRBV6-4; the match to TRBD2 covers 8 bases. Germline-derived CDR1 and CDR2 are MRHNA and SNTAGT. This CDR3 region has 15 residues. The V segment lost 4 bases and the J segment 5 bases; nucleotides outside the gene matches: 7. CDR3: CASSGQGLGDNEQFF. Here the CDR3 DNA reads TGTGCCAGCAGTGGCCAGGGACTAGGGGACAATGAGCAGTTCTTC.

The chain joins TRBV30 to TRBJ1-2, with D unclear. Trimming shortened V by 2 bases and J by 6 bases, and 10 bases separated the two germline ends. There are 12 residues in the CDR3. CDR1 is GTSNPN and CDR2 is SVGIG in the germline V gene (reference sequence). The CDR3 here is CAWSSNLNGYTF. The CDR3 region has the DNA TGTGCCTGGAGTTCGAACCTTAATGGCTACACCTTC. The full variable domain, rest sourced from reference TRBV30 and TRBJ1-2, is SQTIHQWPATLVQPVGSPLSLECTVEGTSNPNLYWYRQAAGRGLQLLFYSVGIGQISSEVPQNLSASRPQDRQFILSSKKLLLSDSGFYLCAWSSNLNGYTFGSGTRLTVV.